This passage covers 6 T cell receptor beta chains from one sample sequenced in a study of blood T cells in healthy people across ages. Primed by a sample-barcoded 5' primer and a J-beta primer mix, a second PCR proceeded for about 7 to 12 cycles. One entry per CDR3 protein results from TCRdb running MiXCR on the 5' RACE reads. The sample has 1.4 million or so distinct CDR3 sequences, approximately 39% seen once; the top ten hold 4%. Sequenced: blood. The receptors originated from a woman aged 18-29 years in good health.

This sequence joins TRBV12-3 or TRBV12-4 and TRBJ1-2; D unclear. The V gene lost 2 bases and the J gene lost 10 bases, with 8 bases spanning the gap. The CDR3 spans 11 residues. The CDR3 loop is CASSLQRDYTF. Written as DNA, the CDR3 is TGTGCCAGCAGTTTACAACGGGACTACACCTTC.

The V call is TRBV20-1, the J call TRBJ2-1, with TRBD2 matching over 10 bases. The V gene end was trimmed by 5 bases and the J gene end by 2 bases; junction bases not matched to a gene: 3. The CDR3 is 14 amino acids. CDR1 DFQATT and CDR2 SNEGSKA come from the germline V gene (reference sequence). The CDR3: CSAQRGGPYNEQFF. The CDR3 coding sequence is TGCAGTGCTCAGCGGGGGGGCCCCTACAATGAGCAGTTCTTC.

J is TRBJ2-3 and V is TRBV4-1, with D unresolved. Looked up from germline, CDR1 is MGHRA and CDR2 is YSYEKL. There are 13 residues in the CDR3. V was trimmed by 0 bases and J by 13 bases, leaving 14 bases between them. For the CDR3, the DNA is TGCGCCAGCAGCCAAGAAGTCCGAGGTGGTGAGTATTTT. Amino acid sequence: CASSQEVRGGEYF.

The chain uses TRBV29-1 and TRBJ1-2; D possibly corresponds to TRBD1 (5 bases). The CDR3 runs to 10 residues. Per germline, CDR1 SQVTM and CDR2 ANQGSEA. Trimming left V 7 bases short and J 8 bases short, with 11 bases between. The CDR3 loop is CSAPGIGYTF. CDR3 nucleotides: TGCAGCGCCCCAGGGATCGGCTACACCTTC.

The chain uses TRBV7-2 and TRBJ2-3; 8 positions match TRBD2. Germline assignment: CDR1 SGHTA and CDR2 FQGNSA. The CDR3 sequence is 15 residues long. Trimming at V came to 2 bases and at J to 3 bases, leaving 4 bases not matched to a gene. The CDR3 DNA reads TGTGCCAGCAGCTTAATGGGACTAGGAACAGATACGCAGTATTTT. Translating it yields CASSLMGLGTDTQYF.

This sequence joins TRBV6-1 and TRBJ2-1, with 7 bases matching TRBD2. The CDR3 spans 17 residues. J was trimmed by 4 bases and V by 2 bases; bases with no gene match: 11. Germline CDR1 MNHNS, CDR2 SASEGT. CDR3 in amino acids: CASSERASGVGYNEQFF. CDR3 in DNA: TGTGCCAGCAGTGAACGGGCCAGCGGGGTTGGGTACAATGAGCAGTTCTTC.